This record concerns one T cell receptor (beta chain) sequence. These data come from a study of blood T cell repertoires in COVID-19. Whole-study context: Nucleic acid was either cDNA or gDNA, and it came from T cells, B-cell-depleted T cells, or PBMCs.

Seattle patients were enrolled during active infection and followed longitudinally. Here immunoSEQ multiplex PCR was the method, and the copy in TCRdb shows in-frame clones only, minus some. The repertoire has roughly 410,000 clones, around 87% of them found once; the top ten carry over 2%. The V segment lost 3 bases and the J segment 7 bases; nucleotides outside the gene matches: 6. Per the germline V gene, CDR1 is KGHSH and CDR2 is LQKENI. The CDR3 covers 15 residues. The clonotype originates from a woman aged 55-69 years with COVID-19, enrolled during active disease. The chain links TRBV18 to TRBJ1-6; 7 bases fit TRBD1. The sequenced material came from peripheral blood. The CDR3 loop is CASSPATGQNSPLHF. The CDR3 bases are TGTGCCAGCTCACCGGCCACGGGACAGAATTCACCCCTCCACTTT.